The 22 T cell receptor beta chains below come from one sample, sequenced in a study of cytomegalovirus exposure and HLA in healthy donors. Vbeta (60) and Jbeta (13) primers were used in the PCR. The data were produced by immunoSEQ multiplex PCR, yet TCRdb's version contains in-frame clones alone and is incomplete. The sample lists some 200,000 clones, 82% seen once, with less than 0.85% in the top ten. The sample comprised PBMCs. Receptors originate from a woman between 18 and 29 years old in good health and CMV-seronegative.

The genes are TRBV4-1 and TRBJ1-6; 8 bases map to TRBD1. J was trimmed by 6 bases and V by 3 bases; bases with no gene match: 4. CDR1 MGHRA and CDR2 YSYEKL come from the germline V gene. CDR3 length: 15 amino acids. CDR3 protein: CASSHADRGNSPLHF. The CDR3 coding sequence is TGCGCCAGCAGCCATGCCGACAGGGGTAATTCACCCCTCCACTTT.

The chain couples TRBV18 to TRBJ2-5; the match to TRBD2 covers 9 bases. This CDR3 spans 15 amino acids. CDR1 is KGHSH and CDR2 is LQKENI in the germline V gene. J was trimmed by 2 bases and V by 4 bases; bases with no gene match: 5. CDR3 nucleotides: TGTGCCAGCTCACAGCCTAGCGGGGAGCAAGAGACCCAGTACTTC. Translation: CASSQPSGEQETQYF.

The chain recombines TRBV2 with TRBJ1-1, with 7 bases that match TRBD1. V lost 6 bases to trimming and J lost 4 bases; unmatched junction nucleotides: 11. The CDR3 covers 15 residues. Germline CDR1 is SNHLY and CDR2 is FYNNEI. This CDR3 is CASRDIPGQATEAFF. The DNA of the CDR3 is TGTGCCAGCAGGGACATTCCTGGACAGGCCACTGAAGCTTTCTTT.

A note on this clone: The junction and the germline gene differ at one end; a read error may be behind it. V is TRBV11-1 and J is TRBJ2-5; unclear D gene. Gene TRBJ2-7 matches the end of the DNA better, so the J call may be wrong. Per germline, CDR1 SGHAT and CDR2 FQDESV (reference sequence). The CDR3 contains 16 residues. CDR3 amino acids: CASSLDPGWSSSEQYF. The CDR3 region has the DNA TGTGCCAGCAGCTTAGACCCTGGGTGGAGTTCCTCCGAGCAGTACTTC.

This rearrangement joins TRBV5-4 to TRBJ2-1; D uncertain. The CDR3 totals 12 residues. CDR1 is SGHNT and CDR2 is YYREEE in the germline V gene (reference sequence). Trimming cost V 4 bases and J 7 bases, with 9 bases left between them. The CDR3: CASSQAPNEQFF. The CDR3, as DNA: TGTGCCAGCAGCCAGGCCCCGAATGAGCAGTTCTTC.

The chain couples TRBV29-1 to TRBJ2-5, with 7 bases matching TRBD1. The germline gives CDR1 SQVTM, CDR2 ANQGSEA. The V and J ends lost 2 bases and 3 bases, in that order; junction bases with no gene match: 9. This CDR3 spans 15 amino acids. In DNA, the CDR3 is TGCAGCGTTGAATTTTTGGGACAGACGAAAGAGACCCAGTACTTC. It translates to CSVEFLGQTKETQYF.

The gene calls are TRBV10-1 and TRBJ2-3; 11 bases are shared with TRBD2. The germline CDR1 and CDR2 sequences are WNHNN and SYGVQD (reference sequence). V gave up 4 bases and J gave up 2 bases; unmatched junction bases: 2. The CDR3 contains 15 residues. The CDR3 reads CASSGLAGSTDTQYF. CDR3 sequence (DNA): TGCGCCAGCAGTGGACTAGCGGGGTCCACAGATACGCAGTATTTT.

Here the CDR3 reads CSVGFQLAGEEYF. CDR3 coding DNA: TGCAGCGTTGGATTTCAACTAGCGGGGGAAGAGTACTTC. The chain recombines TRBV29-1 with TRBJ2-7; TRBD2 aligns across 11 bases. This CDR3 has 13 amino acids. Germline CDR1 reads SQVTM; CDR2 reads ANQGSEA. V was clipped by 4 bases and J by 11 bases; unmatched bases: 10.

The CDR3 is CASTAGPYNEQFF. CDR3 coding DNA: TGCGCCAGCACAGCGGGGCCCTACAATGAGCAGTTCTTC. V gene TRBV10-1 combines with J gene TRBJ2-1; 7 bases match TRBD2. Looked up from germline, CDR1 is WNHNN and CDR2 is SYGVQD (reference sequence). The CDR3 totals 13 residues. V lost 7 bases to trimming and J lost 2 bases; unmatched junction nucleotides: 2.

The chain couples TRBV7-9 to TRBJ2-7, with 8 bases fitting TRBD2. Per germline, CDR1 SEHNR and CDR2 FQNEAQ (reference sequence). Trimming cost V 5 bases and J 1 base; bases outside gene matches: 10. The CDR3 runs to 16 residues. The CDR3 nucleotides are TGTGCCAGCAGCCGTTTTTCGGCGGGGGGATCCTACGAGCAGTACTTC. Protein sequence: CASSRFSAGGSYEQYF.

The chain carries TRBV6-5 and TRBJ2-1, with a possible D match to TRBD2 (5 bases). Between the trimmed V and J ends, which lost 8 bases and 3 bases, there was a span of 14 bases. Germline loops: CDR1 MNHEY, CDR2 SVGAGI. CDR3 length: 14 amino acids. The CDR3 bases are TGTGCCAGCTCACAACTCGGAGGCTACAATGAGCAGTTCTTC. Protein: CASSQLGGYNEQFF.

The chain recombines TRBV9 with TRBJ2-3; TRBD2 is a possible D gene (5 bases). Germline values: CDR1 SGDLS, CDR2 YYNGEE. The CDR3 runs to 15 residues. Trimming shortened V by 4 bases and J by 4 bases, and 16 bases separated the two germline ends. The CDR3 here is CASSPPGSRADTQYF. In DNA, the CDR3 is TGTGCCAGCAGCCCCCCTGGGAGTAGGGCAGATACGCAGTATTTT.

In DNA form, the CDR3 reads TGTGCCAGCAGTTACTCCTCTAGCGGGAGGGAAGAGACCCAGTACTTC. It translates to CASSYSSSGREETQYF. The genes are TRBV6-5 and TRBJ2-5; 12 positions agree with TRBD2. The germline CDR1 and CDR2 sequences are MNHEY and SVGAGI. J gave up 3 bases and V 0 bases, and 2 bases lay outside the gene matches. The length of the CDR3 is 16 residues.

The chain is built from TRBV28 and TRBJ2-3, with 10 bases fitting TRBD2. CDR1 is MDHEN, CDR2 SYDVKM, per germline. J gave up 1 base and V 2 bases, and 0 bases lay outside the gene matches. The CDR3 runs to 15 residues. CDR3 sequence (DNA): TGTGCCAGCAGTTTACTAGCGGGAGGCACAGATACGCAGTATTTT. As protein: CASSLLAGGTDTQYF.

This clone was observed once. The gene calls are TRBV2 and TRBJ1-2, with a possible D match to TRBD1 (5 bases). The CDR3 is 13 residues long. Trimming took off 4 bases at V and 3 bases at J, with 9 bases between the two ends. Germline V lookup: CDR1 SNHLY, CDR2 FYNNEI. The CDR3 coding sequence is TGTGCCAGCAGTGTGGGGGGAGACTATGGCTACACCTTC. It yields the protein CASSVGGDYGYTF.

The rearrangement joins TRBV6-1 to TRBJ1-1, with 7 bases that match TRBD1. This CDR3 comprises 14 residues. The germline CDR1 and CDR2 sequences are MNHNS and SASEGT. Trimming removed 2 bases from V and 2 bases from J; junction bases left unmatched: 2. The CDR3 loop is CASSERDRNTEAFF. The DNA for the CDR3 is TGTGCCAGCAGTGAACGGGACAGAAACACTGAAGCTTTCTTT.

The CDR3 region has the DNA TGTGCCAGCAGCGTCTCTAACAGGGGGCTTGAGACCCAGTACTTC. It is translated as CASSVSNRGLETQYF. The chain is built from TRBV9 and TRBJ2-5, with 9 bases fitting TRBD1. The ends lost 2 bases at V and 5 bases at J; junction bases unmatched: 7. This CDR3 has 15 residues. The germline gives CDR1 SGDLS, CDR2 YYNGEE.

J is TRBJ1-4 and V is TRBV25-1, with D possibly being TRBD1 (6 bases). Germline-derived CDR1 and CDR2 are MGHDK and SYGVNS. There are 14 residues in the CDR3. V was trimmed by 0 bases and J by 8 bases, leaving 10 bases between them. In DNA, the CDR3 is TGTGCCAGCAGTGAATACGGGGGGCACGAAAAACTGTTTTTT. Protein: CASSEYGGHEKLFF.

J is TRBJ1-1 and V is TRBV15, with TRBD1 as a possible D gene (5 bases). CDR1 is LNHNV and CDR2 is YYDKDF in the germline V gene (reference sequence). The length of the CDR3 is 14 residues. Trimming removed 1 base at V and 3 bases at J, with 9 bases between. The CDR3 nucleotides read TGTGCCACCAGCAGAGCAGGGTGGCACACTGAAGCTTTCTTT. Its translation: CATSRAGWHTEAFF.

The V call is TRBV9, the J call TRBJ2-2; 8 bases agree with TRBD2. V gave up 3 bases and J gave up 5 bases; unmatched junction bases: 6. Germline values: CDR1 SGDLS, CDR2 YYNGEE. This CDR3 region has 15 residues. This chain's CDR3 is CASSGSGRRTGELFF. Here the CDR3 DNA reads TGTGCCAGCAGCGGGAGCGGGAGACGGACCGGGGAGCTGTTTTTT.

This rearrangement joins TRBV2 to TRBJ2-5; TRBD1 might be the D (6 bases). The assigned J gene may be wrong: the sequence end matches TRBJ2-7 better. The length of the CDR3 is 14 residues. Germline V gene sequence: CDR1 SNHLY, CDR2 FYNNEI. The CDR3 DNA reads TGTGCCAGCAATCGACAGGATATCTCCTACGAGCAGTACTTC. Translation: CASNRQDISYEQYF.

The chain is built from TRBV5-1 and TRBJ1-2, with a tentative D call TRBD1 (6 bases). V dropped 4 bases and J dropped 7 bases, with 11 bases sitting between them. The germline V gene encodes CDR1 SGHRS and CDR2 YFSETQ. The CDR3 has 12 residues. The CDR3: CASSENRVGYTF. The DNA of the CDR3 is TGCGCCAGCAGCGAGAACAGGGTTGGCTACACCTTC.